This section outlines one T cell receptor (beta chain) sequence together with its context. The germline V and J ends were trimmed by 0 bases and 3 bases, with 13 bases remaining between them. CDR1 and CDR2 (germline): SGHRS, YFSETQ. The CDR3 covers 16 residues. This sample was taken from a study of PD-L1 blockade in urothelial cancer. Across the whole study: It was at some point between 2012 and 2014 that patients started atezolizumab at 1,200 mg intravenously every 3 weeks. The patients had undergone anywhere from 0 to 3 prior chemotherapy regimens. Median blood clonality was roughly 0.078, with some 89,000 unique TCRs.

Assay used: immunoSEQ multiplex PCR; TCRdb lists only in-frame clones, some missing. Of tens of thousands of clones in the sample, about 86% were seen once. Each patient gave between 1 and 8 samples, pretreatment and on-treatment. The genes are TRBV5-1 and TRBJ2-1; D unclear. The source was PBMCs, collected around atezolizumab (anti-PD-L1) treatment. The clonotype was recovered from a man aged 50 to 59 with urothelial cancer. Here the CDR3 DNA reads TGCGCCAGCAGCTTGGAGTCCAGGTCAGACTACAATGAGCAGTTCTTC. It yields the protein CASSLESRSDYNEQFF.